The 30 T cell receptor beta chains given below trace back to one sample, sequenced in a study of cytomegalovirus exposure and HLA in healthy donors. With 60 Vbeta and 13 Jbeta primers, the PCR was carried out. Generated by immunoSEQ multiplex PCR, the TCRdb table keeps only in-frame clones and is missing some. The sample includes around 130,000 clones, around three quarters seen only once; the top ten take approximately 1.7%. The sequencing input was PBMCs. The source is a woman in her forties or fifties in good health and CMV-seronegative.

Concerning this clone: A read error may produce the germline difference seen at one junction end. The chain recombines TRBV10-3 with TRBJ1-5, with D unclear. This CDR3 comprises 15 residues. Germline V gene lookup returns CDR1 ENHRY and CDR2 SYGVKD. The CDR3 loop is CAISESRNSNQPQNF. DNA for the CDR3: TGTGCCATCAGTGAGTCGCGGAATAGCAATCAGCCCCAGAATTTT.

The rearrangement links TRBV10-3 to TRBJ2-2; 10 nucleotides match TRBD1. V shed 4 bases, J shed 4 bases, and the junction held 3 bases outside the gene matches. The CDR3 spans 15 residues. The V gene's germline CDR1 is ENHRY and CDR2 SYGVKD. The CDR3 spells CAISGDRGVTGELFF. CDR3 coding DNA: TGTGCCATCAGTGGGGACAGGGGAGTCACCGGGGAGCTGTTTTTT.

The chain joins TRBV2 to TRBJ1-5, with D maybe TRBD1 (6 bases). CDR1 and CDR2 from the germline V gene are SNHLY and FYNNEI. The length of the CDR3 is 17 residues. Trimming left V 0 bases short and J 0 bases short, with 12 bases between. In DNA, the CDR3 is TGTGCCAGCAGTGAAGCGTCGGGAGGGGGTAGCAATCAGCCCCAGCATTTT. Translated, it gives CASSEASGGGSNQPQHF. Full variable domain (outside the CDR3, taken from reference TRBV2 and TRBJ1-5): EPEVTQTPSHQVTQMGQEVILRCVPISNHLYFYWYRQILGQKVEFLVSFYNNEISEKSEIFDDQFSVERPDGSNFTLKIRSTKLEDSAMYFCASSEASGGGSNQPQHFGDGTRLSIL.

The chain recombines TRBV28 with TRBJ2-7, with D maybe TRBD1 (5 bases). V gave up 6 bases and J gave up 6 bases, with 12 bases separating them. This CDR3 is built from 12 residues. From germline, CDR1 is MDHEN and CDR2 SYDVKM. The DNA for the CDR3 is TGTGCCAGCAGACACAGGTTGTCCGAGCAGTACTTC. Translated: CASRHRLSEQYF.

The J gene is TRBJ2-7, the V gene TRBV19; 9 positions match TRBD2. Germline loops: CDR1 LNHDA, CDR2 SQIVND (reference sequence). There are 16 residues in the CDR3. V lost 1 base and J lost 3; bases outside the gene matches: 7. The CDR3 here is CASSIGTSATIYEQYF. CDR3 nucleotides: TGTGCCAGTAGTATAGGGACTAGCGCCACCATCTACGAGCAGTACTTC. Filled out from reference TRBV19 and TRBJ2-7, the complete variable domain reads DGGITQSPKYLFRKEGQNVTLSCEQNLNHDAMYWYRQDPGQGLRLIYYSQIVNDFQKGDIAEGYSVSREKKESFPLTVTSAQKNPTAFYLCASSIGTSATIYEQYFGPGTRLTVT.

The chain links TRBV28 to TRBJ2-5, with TRBD2 matching over 8 bases. V was pared by 5 bases and J by 1 base, with 9 bases of the junction left unmatched. The CDR3 has 16 residues. The germline CDR1 and CDR2 sequences are MDHEN and SYDVKM. CDR3 sequence (DNA): TGTGCCAGCAGTATACAGGGCGCGGGGGGCCAAGAGACCCAGTACTTC. Its translation: CASSIQGAGGQETQYF. Using reference TRBV28 and TRBJ2-5 for the parts outside the CDR3, the full variable domain is DVKVTQSSRYLVKRTGEKVFLECVQDMDHENMFWYRQDPGLGLRLIYFSYDVKMKEKGDIPEGYSVSREKKERFSLILESASTNQTSMYLCASSIQGAGGQETQYFGPGTRLLVL.

The V gene is TRBV30, the J gene TRBJ2-5; possible D gene TRBD1, 8 bases. The J call may not be correct, given that the DNA end is closer to TRBJ2-7. CDR3 size: 14 residues. Germline V lookup: CDR1 GTSNPN, CDR2 SVGIG (reference sequence). CDR3 in DNA: TGTGCCTGGAGGTACAGGGGGGGGAACTACGAGCAGTACTTC. Protein sequence: CAWRYRGGNYEQYF.

V usage is TRBV28 and J usage is TRBJ1-4, with TRBD1 identical over 11 bases. The CDR3 extends over 15 amino acids. Germline assignment: CDR1 MDHEN and CDR2 SYDVKM. J was trimmed by 7 bases and V by 3 bases; bases with no gene match: 4. Written as DNA, the CDR3 is TGTGCCAGCAGTTTTAGGGACAGGGGGTTTGAAAAACTGTTTTTT. It is translated as CASSFRDRGFEKLFF.

Written as DNA, the CDR3 is TGTGCCAGCAGTTACTCGGGCGGGGGCTACGAGCAGTACTTC. Translated: CASSYSGGGYEQYF. The chain combines TRBV6-5 with TRBJ2-7; 7 nucleotides agree with TRBD2. The V gene end was trimmed by 0 bases and the J gene end by 3 bases; junction bases not matched to a gene: 2. Per germline, CDR1 MNHEY and CDR2 SVGAGI. This CDR3 comprises 14 residues.

This chain links TRBV28 with TRBJ2-5, with 11 bases that match TRBD2. Germline CDR1 is MDHEN and CDR2 is SYDVKM. After removal of 6 bases from V and 1 base from J, the junction contained 10 bases not matched to a gene. This CDR3 contains 17 residues. The CDR3 sequence is CASSSTGTSGLQETQYF. The CDR3 bases are TGTGCCAGCAGCTCCACAGGGACTAGCGGCCTCCAAGAGACCCAGTACTTC.

The chain links TRBV11-1 to TRBJ2-6, with D possibly matching TRBD1 (6 bases). V shed 4 bases and J shed 2 bases, with 9 bases lying between them. This CDR3 is 15 amino acids long. Germline loops: CDR1 SGHAT, CDR2 FQDESV (reference sequence). The CDR3 DNA is TGTGCCAGCAGCTCAGGGACAACTGGGGCCAACGTCCTGACTTTC. Its protein is CASSSGTTGANVLTF.

On this clone itself: The identical CDR3 is also encoded by other nucleotide sequences in the sample. V is TRBV7-9 and J is TRBJ1-1; D is uncertain. V lost 1 base, J lost 1 base, and 4 bases lay in between. CDR1 and CDR2 (germline): SEHNR, FQNEAQ (reference sequence). This CDR3 has 13 amino acids. The CDR3 coding sequence is TGTGCCAGCAGCTTAGTGAGGAACACTGAAGCTTTCTTT. Its protein is CASSLVRNTEAFF.

The chain links TRBV18 to TRBJ2-5; 8 nucleotides line up with TRBD1. J was trimmed by 3 bases and V by 1 base; bases with no gene match: 4. The CDR3 has 15 amino acids. Germline-derived CDR1 and CDR2 are KGHSH and LQKENI. The CDR3: CASSPRAGGEETQYF. CDR3 nucleotides: TGTGCCAGCTCACCACGGGCAGGGGGCGAAGAGACCCAGTACTTC. The variable domain in full, with the rest retrieved from reference TRBV18 and TRBJ2-5, is NAGVMQNPRHLVRRRGQEARLRCSPMKGHSHVYWYRQLPEEGLKFMVYLQKENIIDESGMPKERFSAEFPKEGPSILRIQQVVRGDSAAYFCASSPRAGGEETQYFGPGTRLLVL.

In regard to this clone: Germline is not matched at one junction end, which may reflect a read error. Other nucleotide sequences from this sample produce the same CDR3. The chain carries TRBV5-1 and TRBJ1-5, with D uncertain. Looked up from germline, CDR1 is SGHRS and CDR2 is YFSETQ. The CDR3 runs to 13 residues. The DNA of the CDR3 is TGCGCCAGCAGCTTGGGGAGTAATCAGCCCCAACATTTT. Translation: CASSLGSNQPQHF.

The V gene is TRBV27, the J gene TRBJ2-2; 7 nucleotides agree with TRBD1. Germline V gene sequence: CDR1 MNHEY, CDR2 SMNVEV (reference sequence). V dropped 6 bases and J dropped 2; count of bases not matched to a gene: 6. The CDR3 consists of 15 residues. The CDR3 DNA sequence: TGTGCCAGCAGCCGACGACAGGGAAACACCGGGGAGCTGTTTTTT. It encodes CASSRRQGNTGELFF.

A few counts support this clone. J is TRBJ2-5 and V is TRBV19, with 12 positions matching TRBD2. Germline V gives CDR1 LNHDA, CDR2 SQIVND (reference sequence). V was clipped by 6 bases and J by 5 bases; unmatched bases: 7. This CDR3 has 15 residues. The CDR3 DNA sequence: TGTGCCAGTAGCCTTGGACTAGCGGGAATGGAGACCCAGTACTTC. It is translated as CASSLGLAGMETQYF.

J is TRBJ2-5 and V is TRBV7-6; no clear D. V lost 5 bases and J lost 6, with 13 bases in between. CDR3 size: 13 residues. Germline loops: CDR1 SGHVS, CDR2 FNYEAQ. The CDR3: CASSAAVPQTQYF. DNA of the CDR3: TGTGCCAGCAGCGCCGCGGTTCCGCAGACCCAGTACTTC.

The chain recombines TRBV30 with TRBJ2-1, with D possibly matching TRBD2 (6 bases). The CDR3 totals 15 residues. Trimming cost V 2 bases and J 4 bases, with 15 bases left between them. The germline V gene has CDR1 GTSNPN and CDR2 SVGIG (reference sequence). This CDR3 reads CAWSLGGAPYNEQFF. In nucleotides, the CDR3 is TGTGCCTGGAGTTTGGGGGGAGCTCCTTACAATGAGCAGTTCTTC.

The chain uses TRBV4-2 and TRBJ2-1, with TRBD2 identical over 9 bases. The CDR3 totals 17 residues. Germline values: CDR1 LGHNA, CDR2 YNFKEQ. V shed 0 bases and J 5 bases; nucleotides not matched to a gene: 8. The CDR3 loop reads CASSQEGELAGDNEQFF. CDR3 DNA: TGTGCCAGCAGCCAAGAGGGGGAACTAGCGGGTGACAATGAGCAGTTCTTC.

This clone has a count of ten or more. The V gene is TRBV4-3, the J gene TRBJ2-6; possible D gene TRBD1, 6 bases. Germline V gives CDR1 LGHNA, CDR2 YSLEER. The CDR3 consists of 16 residues. V lost 0 bases and J 2 bases, leaving 8 bases between the germline ends. In DNA, the CDR3 is TGCGCCAGCAGCCAAGATGGGGGCGCTGGGGCCAACGTCCTGACTTTC. This encodes CASSQDGGAGANVLTF.

CDR3 amino acids: CASSIIRGGTEAFF. CDR3 coding DNA: TGTGCCAGTAGTATTATACGAGGGGGCACTGAAGCTTTCTTT. V and J are TRBV19 and TRBJ1-1, with D perhaps matching TRBD1 (6 bases). This CDR3 contains 14 residues. Germline values: CDR1 LNHDA, CDR2 SQIVND (reference sequence). The V and J ends lost 3 bases and 4 bases respectively, with 12 bases between them.

This clone was observed a few times. The sample holds other DNA sequences that translate to the same CDR3. V and J are TRBV27 and TRBJ2-7; TRBD1 matches at 8 bases. The CDR3 runs to 15 residues. Trimming at V came to 4 bases and at J to 3 bases, leaving 8 bases not matched to a gene. From germline, CDR1 is MNHEY and CDR2 SMNVEV (reference sequence). As DNA, the CDR3 is TGTGCCAGCAGTTCCCTTACGGACAGGGTCTACGAGCAGTACGTC. It translates to CASSSLTDRVYEQYV.

The genes are TRBV14 and TRBJ1-3, with D perhaps matching TRBD1 (6 bases). Germline V gene data show CDR1 as SGHDN and CDR2 as FVKESK. CDR3 length equals 14 residues. Trimming removed 8 bases at V and 4 bases at J, with 15 bases between. CDR3 residues: CASGRTGLGNTIYF. The CDR3 coding sequence is TGTGCCAGCGGGAGAACAGGGCTCGGAAACACCATATATTTT.

This chain uses TRBV5-4 with TRBJ2-1; TRBD2 might be the D (5 bases). The CDR3 length is 13 residues. In germline, CDR1 is SGHNT, CDR2 YYREEE (reference sequence). V lost 4 bases, J lost 10 bases, and 15 bases lay in between. The CDR3 region is CASSPEGGGEQFF. The DNA for the CDR3 is TGTGCCAGCAGCCCAGAGGGTGGTGGGGAGCAGTTCTTC.

V usage is TRBV11-2 and J usage is TRBJ2-1; a possible D gene is TRBD2 (5 bases). Germline V gives CDR1 SGHAT, CDR2 FQNNGV. The CDR3 has 13 amino acids. V dropped 2 bases and J dropped 8 bases, with 10 bases sitting between them. The CDR3 spells CASSLPSFYEQFF. As DNA, the CDR3 is TGTGCCAGCAGCTTACCTAGCTTCTATGAGCAGTTCTTC.

The J gene is TRBJ2-7, the V gene TRBV5-4; TRBD2 agrees at 11 bases. V lost 4 bases to trimming and J lost 2 bases; unmatched junction nucleotides: 5. Germline V gene sequence: CDR1 SGHNT, CDR2 YYREEE (reference sequence). The CDR3 consists of 15 residues. The CDR3 loop is CASSKGLAATYEQYF. As DNA, the CDR3 is TGTGCCAGCAGCAAGGGACTAGCGGCAACCTACGAGCAGTACTTC.

V usage is TRBV19 and J usage is TRBJ2-7; 9 bases map to TRBD2. The V gene end was trimmed by 6 bases and the J gene end by 4 bases; junction bases not matched to a gene: 4. Germline V lookup: CDR1 LNHDA, CDR2 SQIVND (reference sequence). The CDR3 totals 13 residues. CDR3 bases: TGTGCCAGTAGGTCTAGCGGGACTTACGAGCAGTACTTC. It codes for CASRSSGTYEQYF.

The J gene is TRBJ2-3, the V gene TRBV6-5; TRBD2 agrees at 10 bases. V lost 5 bases, J lost 6 bases, and 5 bases stayed unmatched. Germline lookup yields CDR1 MNHEY and CDR2 SVGAGI. This CDR3 contains 14 residues. The CDR3 region has the DNA TGTGCCAGCAGTGTAGCGGGAGGAGGTGATACGCAGTATTTT. This gives the protein CASSVAGGGDTQYF.

This chain joins TRBV18 and TRBJ2-3; 9 nucleotides match TRBD2. The CDR3 sequence is 14 residues long. Germline CDR1 is KGHSH and CDR2 is LQKENI. V trimming: 11 bases; J trimming: 5 bases; junction bases outside the gene matches: 11. The CDR3 DNA sequence: TGTGCCTGGGGGCGGGAGGGCTCGGGAGATACGCAGTATTTT. Its translation: CAWGREGSGDTQYF.

The V call is TRBV30, the J call TRBJ2-3; weak D call: TRBD2 (5 bases). Germline V gene lookup returns CDR1 GTSNPN and CDR2 SVGIG (reference sequence). Trimming removed 0 bases from V and 0 bases from J, with 13 bases in between. The CDR3 runs 16 residues. The CDR3 loop is CAWSVPRGSSTDTQYF. As DNA, the CDR3 is TGTGCCTGGAGTGTACCGAGAGGGTCTAGCACAGATACGCAGTATTTT.